The clone carrying this T cell receptor beta chain was found a few times. Its target is unknown. One end of the junction varies from germline; a read error may be responsible. TCRdb reprocessed the 5' RACE reads with MiXCR, giving one entry per CDR3 protein. The table includes 100,000 to 150,000 distinct CDR3 sequences, approximately 8.4% detected once. The sample comes from a study of T cells after yellow fever vaccination. Study results and caveats: A large majority of primary-vaccination clones showed up again after the booster (roughly 96% CD4, almost 90% CD8).

The CDR3 consists of 13 residues. Germline CDR1 is LGHNA and CDR2 is YSLEER. The sequence was collected from a man between 18 and 35 years old who received the YFV17D yellow fever vaccine. This chain connects TRBV4-3 to TRBJ1-3; D possibly corresponds to TRBD1 (6 bases). Specimen: CD8+ T cells sorted from PBMCs, collected on the day of the yellow fever booster vaccination. The CDR3 sequence: CASSQKHGGGQHF. The DNA for the CDR3 is TGCGCCAGCAGCCAAAAACACGGGGGGGGACAACATTTT.